The 27 T cell receptor beta chains in this list originate from one sample, sequenced in a study of shared clonotypes between healthy human individuals. The table came from immunoSEQ multiplex PCR; TCRdb's copy has only in-frame clones and leaves some out. The sample carries approximately 2.5 million clones, over 85% recorded once. The sequencing sample was made of naive CD4+ T cells from PBMCs. Subset defined: CD45RA+ positively selected. These receptors all come from a man younger than 30 in good health. Some clones in this sample may be carry-over from other donors' samples.

This chain uses TRBV10-2 with TRBJ2-2; 8 bases align to TRBD2. This CDR3 contains 14 residues. With V trimmed by 7 bases and J by 3 bases, 4 bases remained unmatched. CDR1 is WSHSY and CDR2 is SAAADI in the germline V gene. CDR3 amino acids: CASTTSGYTGELFF. As DNA, the CDR3 is TGCGCCAGCACTACTAGCGGATACACCGGGGAGCTGTTTTTT.

Regarding this clone: Distinct nucleotide sequences in the sample also encode this CDR3. V usage is TRBV6-5 and J usage is TRBJ2-5; D perhaps matches TRBD1 (6 bases). The CDR3 contains 14 residues. Trimming cost V 3 bases and J 1 base, with 9 bases left between them. Germline loops: CDR1 MNHEY, CDR2 SVGAGI. The CDR3 reads CASSYGGSQETQYF. Here the CDR3 DNA reads TGTGCCAGCAGTTATGGGGGCAGCCAAGAGACCCAGTACTTC.

This chain links TRBV5-1 with TRBJ1-2; 7 bases are shared with TRBD1. This CDR3 is built from 14 residues. Looked up from germline, CDR1 is SGHRS and CDR2 is YFSETQ. Trimming took 5 bases from V and 3 from J; bases not matched to a gene: 7. Here the CDR3 reads CASSVLGQDYGYTF. CDR3 sequence (DNA): TGCGCCAGCAGTGTCCTAGGACAGGACTATGGCTACACCTTC.

The J gene is TRBJ1-1, the V gene TRBV2, with D uncertain. CDR1 and CDR2 from the germline V gene are SNHLY and FYNNEI. Trimming took 9 bases from V and 6 from J, leaving 14 bases between them. This CDR3 region has 12 residues. This chain's CDR3 is CARGSGGPEAFF. The CDR3 DNA follows: TGTGCCAGGGGCTCGGGTGGCCCTGAAGCTTTCTTT.

The J gene is TRBJ1-1, the V gene TRBV28; tentative D call: TRBD1 (5 bases). Germline values: CDR1 MDHEN, CDR2 SYDVKM. The CDR3 totals 16 residues. The germline V and J ends were trimmed by 4 bases and 6 bases, with 21 bases remaining between them. The CDR3 nucleotides read TGTGCCAGCAGTTCCGCCGGGGCTTTCCTCGGTCCTGAAGCTTTCTTT. Amino acids: CASSSAGAFLGPEAFF.

The chain uses TRBV5-6 and TRBJ2-1; TRBD1 matches 7 bases. The J segment lost 6 bases and the V segment lost 2 bases, leaving 8 bases of the junction unmatched. CDR1 is SGHDT, CDR2 YYEEEE, per germline. This CDR3 has 15 residues. In nucleotides, the CDR3 is TGTGCCAGCAGCTTCCGCCGAGGGGGCCTCAATGAGCAGTTCTTC. This sequence encodes CASSFRRGGLNEQFF.

Worth noting for this clone: The same CDR3 is also encoded by other DNA sequences in this sample. The chain has TRBV6-5 and TRBJ2-7; possible D gene TRBD1, 6 bases. This CDR3 comprises 12 residues. V was pared by 5 bases and J by 4 bases, with 9 bases between. CDR1 is MNHEY and CDR2 is SVGAGI in the germline V gene. The CDR3, as DNA: TGTGCCAGCAGTCCCAGGGGTTACGAGCAGTACTTC. This codes for CASSPRGYEQYF.

The V gene is TRBV28, the J gene TRBJ2-1; 10 nucleotides align to TRBD2. This CDR3 is 15 amino acids long. The germline V gene has CDR1 MDHEN and CDR2 SYDVKM. J gave up 6 bases and V 5 bases, and 7 bases lay outside the gene matches. CDR3 residues: CASSTPGLASNEQFF. In nucleotides, the CDR3 is TGTGCCAGCAGTACTCCGGGACTAGCGAGCAATGAGCAGTTCTTC.

This rearrangement joins TRBV28 to TRBJ2-1; TRBD2 aligns across 11 bases. V trimming: 7 bases; J trimming: 7 bases; junction bases outside the gene matches: 6. This CDR3 has 14 residues. Germline assignment: CDR1 MDHEN and CDR2 SYDVKM. The CDR3, as DNA: TGTGCCAGCATACTAGCGGGAGCAGGTAATGAGCAGTTCTTC. This translates into CASILAGAGNEQFF.

The V call is TRBV11-1, the J call TRBJ1-4; 9 bases are shared with TRBD1. This CDR3 contains 15 residues. J lost 3 bases, V lost 5 bases, and 4 bases had no gene match. The germline V gene encodes CDR1 SGHAT and CDR2 FQDESV (reference sequence). Written as DNA, the CDR3 is TGTGCCAGCAGCATCAGACAGGGGGCTAATGAAAAACTGTTTTTT. The encoded protein is CASSIRQGANEKLFF.

The chain recombines TRBV2 with TRBJ1-2; D not certain. The V and J ends lost 7 bases and 5 bases respectively, with 17 bases between them. The CDR3 has 14 residues. Germline-derived CDR1 and CDR2 are SNHLY and FYNNEI. The CDR3 region has the DNA TGTGCCAGCACCGGCCTCTACGTTGGGTATGGCTACACCTTC. Translation: CASTGLYVGYGYTF.

The chain links TRBV14 to TRBJ2-1; 11 bases map to TRBD2. There are 16 residues in the CDR3. V shed 3 bases and J 9 bases; nucleotides not matched to a gene: 10. CDR1 SGHDN and CDR2 FVKESK come from the germline V gene. This CDR3 is CASSHGRLAGKSEQFF. The CDR3 DNA follows: TGTGCCAGCAGCCATGGCCGACTAGCGGGAAAGAGTGAGCAGTTCTTC.

About this clone: This same CDR3 is encoded by further DNA sequences in the sample. This chain joins TRBV28 and TRBJ1-2; no reliable D call. Germline loops: CDR1 MDHEN, CDR2 SYDVKM. This CDR3 comprises 10 residues. The V end lost 4 bases, the J end lost 7 bases, and 4 bases lay between the germline ends. The CDR3 DNA reads as TGTGCCAGCAGTTCGGTTGGCTACACCTTC. It codes for CASSSVGYTF.

The chain joins TRBV6-5 to TRBJ2-1, with D perhaps matching TRBD2 (5 bases). Trimming stripped 2 bases from V and 5 bases from J, with 10 bases between. Germline CDR1 MNHEY, CDR2 SVGAGI. This CDR3 has 14 amino acids. This CDR3 reads CASSYRGNHNEQFF. CDR3 sequence (DNA): TGTGCCAGCAGTTACCGAGGGAATCACAATGAGCAGTTCTTC.

This rearrangement joins TRBV15 to TRBJ2-1, with 7 positions matching TRBD2. The CDR3 totals 16 residues. After removal of 4 bases from V and 7 bases from J, the junction contained 13 bases not matched to a gene. Germline CDR1 LNHNV, CDR2 YYDKDF (reference sequence). CDR3 bases: TGTGCCACCAGCAAAGGCGGGTGGGAGGGCCCTAATGAGCAGTTCTTC. Amino acids: CATSKGGWEGPNEQFF.

The chain links TRBV4-1 to TRBJ2-7, with 13 bases matching TRBD2. The CDR3 has 15 amino acids. Germline V gives CDR1 MGHRA, CDR2 YSYEKL. With 5 bases clipped from V and 4 bases from J, the junction kept 5 bases outside the gene matches. This chain's CDR3 is CASSTGLAGAYEQYF. CDR3 in DNA: TGCGCCAGCAGCACCGGACTAGCGGGAGCTTACGAGCAGTACTTC.

The rearrangement joins TRBV27 to TRBJ2-7; 7 nucleotides agree with TRBD2. The CDR3 runs 14 residues. CDR1 and CDR2 from the germline V gene are MNHEY and SMNVEV (reference sequence). J lost 6 bases, V lost 5 bases, and 10 bases had no gene match. The CDR3 sequence is CASSRWEGPAEQYF. DNA for the CDR3: TGTGCCAGCAGTCGCTGGGAGGGGCCGGCCGAGCAGTACTTC.

The rearrangement uses TRBV30 and TRBJ1-2, with a weak D call TRBD1 (6 bases). CDR1 and CDR2 (germline): GTSNPN, SVGIG (reference sequence). V lost 2 bases to trimming and J lost 7 bases, with 14 bases between them. This CDR3 region has 13 residues. The CDR3 reads CAWSSTGFTGYTF. CDR3 nucleotide sequence: TGTGCCTGGAGTTCAACAGGGTTTACTGGCTACACCTTC.

V is TRBV28 and J is TRBJ1-4, with 12 bases that match TRBD1. Trimming removed 4 bases from V and 6 bases from J; junction bases left unmatched: 12. The germline V gene has CDR1 MDHEN and CDR2 SYDVKM. The CDR3 is 18 residues long. CDR3 nucleotide sequence: TGTGCCAGCAGTTCTCTGTCCGGGACAGGGGGCGGGTATGAAAAACTGTTTTTT. It yields the protein CASSSLSGTGGGYEKLFF.

The rearrangement links TRBV28 to TRBJ2-7; D is possibly TRBD1 (5 bases). This CDR3 region has 16 residues. V was cut by 5 bases and J by 0 bases, with 17 bases left in between. Germline assignment: CDR1 MDHEN and CDR2 SYDVKM. The CDR3 DNA sequence: TGTGCCAGCAGTCCCCATCGACAGATTAGCTCCTACGAGCAGTACTTC. Protein product: CASSPHRQISSYEQYF. The variable domain in full, with the rest retrieved from reference TRBV28 and TRBJ2-7, is DVKVTQSSRYLVKRTGEKVFLECVQDMDHENMFWYRQDPGLGLRLIYFSYDVKMKEKGDIPEGYSVSREKKERFSLILESASTNQTSMYLCASSPHRQISSYEQYFGPGTRLTVT.

In its sample, this clone was seen once. The chain couples TRBV5-4 to TRBJ2-3; 10 bases fit TRBD2. This CDR3 contains 16 residues. CDR1 is SGHNT, CDR2 YYREEE, per germline (reference sequence). The V and J ends lost 4 bases and 3 bases, in that order; junction bases with no gene match: 8. CDR3 coding DNA: TGTGCCAGCAGCCCCGGACTAGCGGTTGGGACAGATACGCAGTATTTT. Its protein product is CASSPGLAVGTDTQYF. Full variable domain (rest looked up from reference TRBV5-4 and TRBJ2-3): ETGVTQSPTHLIKTRGQQVTLRCSSQSGHNTVSWYQQALGQGPQFIFQYYREEENGRGNFPPRFSGLQFPNYSSELNVNALELDDSALYLCASSPGLAVGTDTQYFGPGTRLTVL.

The CDR3 sequence: CAISENEPGIQYF. CDR3 DNA sequence: TGTGCCATCAGTGAAAATGAACCGGGAATTCAGTACTTC. The chain uses TRBV10-3 and TRBJ2-4; D perhaps matches TRBD2 (5 bases). The CDR3 extends over 13 amino acids. Germline loops: CDR1 ENHRY, CDR2 SYGVKD. V lost 3 bases, J lost 10 bases, and 13 bases lay in between.

On this clone: The sample contains more than one DNA sequence encoding this CDR3. The chain carries TRBV28 and TRBJ2-5, with TRBD1 matching 7 bases. V was pared by 2 bases and J by 5 bases, with 5 bases of the junction left unmatched. The CDR3 is 14 residues long. Germline V gene data show CDR1 as MDHEN and CDR2 as SYDVKM. CDR3 DNA sequence: TGTGCCAGCAGTTTAGACAGGGAACGGGAGACCCAGTACTTC. Translated, it gives CASSLDRERETQYF.

This chain uses TRBV27 with TRBJ2-1; tentative D call: TRBD2 (5 bases). The CDR3 totals 15 residues. The germline V gene encodes CDR1 MNHEY and CDR2 SMNVEV (reference sequence). Trimming pared 3 bases from V and 7 bases from J, leaving 16 bases between. CDR3 sequence (DNA): TGTGCCAGCAGTTTTCTCCGGGCGGGTGGTAATGAGCAGTTCTTC. Amino acids: CASSFLRAGGNEQFF.

To note about this clone: Other DNA sequences in this specimen translate into the identical CDR3. This rearrangement joins TRBV28 to TRBJ2-5; the D gene is possibly TRBD2 (6 bases). The CDR3 sequence is 13 residues long. The germline gives CDR1 MDHEN, CDR2 SYDVKM. V dropped 2 bases and J dropped 5 bases, with 9 bases sitting between them. The CDR3 is CASSLGGRETQYF. As DNA, the CDR3 is TGTGCCAGCAGTTTAGGGGGGAGGGAGACCCAGTACTTC.

The chain combines TRBV7-9 with TRBJ2-6; D unresolved. V was pared by 7 bases and J by 0 bases, with 7 bases between. Germline lookup yields CDR1 SEHNR and CDR2 FQNEAQ (reference sequence). The CDR3 extends over 14 amino acids. As DNA, the CDR3 is TGTGCCAGCACCCAGTACTCTGGGGCCAACGTCCTGACTTTC. This sequence encodes CASTQYSGANVLTF.

The chain carries TRBV5-1 and TRBJ2-7; possibly TRBD2 for D (7 bases). The CDR3 loop spans 14 amino acids. With 3 bases removed from V and 7 bases from J, the gap between germline ends came to 17 bases. Germline V lookup: CDR1 SGHRS, CDR2 YFSETQ. DNA for the CDR3: TGCGCCAGCAGCTCCGGAGGGAGGGGGGAAGAGCAGTACTTC. Protein sequence: CASSSGGRGEEQYF.